This T cell receptor beta chain was captured by sequencing in a study of identical twins. V lost 9 bases, J lost 7 bases, and 13 bases lay in between. CDR3 length equals 11 residues. Germline CDR1 MNHEY, CDR2 SMNVEV (reference sequence). TCRdb reprocessed the 5' RACE reads with MiXCR, giving one entry per CDR3 protein. The table lists roughly 750,000 distinct CDR3 sequences, roughly 20% of them singletons. These data also formed part of another study, on T cells expressing NK-cell markers. That paper adds: In several experiments, an anti-gamma-delta TCR antibody restricted sorting to alpha-beta TCR T cells.

The rearrangement links TRBV27 to TRBJ2-7, with D hard to call. This TCR was recovered from a woman under 30 in good health. The sequencing input was PBMCs. CDR3 in DNA: TGTGCCAGTCATTGGGGTGGAGAGCAGTACTTC. This encodes CASHWGGEQYF.